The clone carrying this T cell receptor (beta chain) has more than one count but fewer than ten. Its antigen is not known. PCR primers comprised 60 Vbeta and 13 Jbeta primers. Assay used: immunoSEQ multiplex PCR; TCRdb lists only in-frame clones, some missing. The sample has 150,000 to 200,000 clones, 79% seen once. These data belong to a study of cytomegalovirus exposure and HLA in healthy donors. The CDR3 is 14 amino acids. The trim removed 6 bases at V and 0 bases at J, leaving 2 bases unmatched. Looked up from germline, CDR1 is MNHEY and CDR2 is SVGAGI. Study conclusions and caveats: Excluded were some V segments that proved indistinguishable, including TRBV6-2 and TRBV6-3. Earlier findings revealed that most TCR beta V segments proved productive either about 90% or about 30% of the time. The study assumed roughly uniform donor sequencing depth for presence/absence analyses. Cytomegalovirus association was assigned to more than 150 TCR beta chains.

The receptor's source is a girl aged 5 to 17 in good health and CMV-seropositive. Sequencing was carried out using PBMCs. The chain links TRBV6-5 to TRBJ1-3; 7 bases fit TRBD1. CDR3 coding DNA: TGTGCCAGCAGGGCAGGGGGCTCTGGAAACACCATATATTTT. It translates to CASRAGGSGNTIYF.